This T cell receptor (beta chain) is from a study of cytomegalovirus exposure and HLA in healthy donors (dated by TCRdb to 2017 to 2019). Notes on the research overall: In an earlier analysis of roughly 590 of the donors, about 270 Gb of sequence data and 90 million to 120 million unique TCR beta sequences from some 170 million T cells were reported. Approximately 300 gigabases of sequencing data and approximately 91 million unique TCR sequences made up an early release that covered about 640 HLA-typed donors. Of the roughly 400 genotyped donors, about 80% fell in the genetic ancestry cluster associated with self-reported Caucasian donors. The study aimed to test whether signatures of past pathogen exposure could be identified by cataloging public T cell receptors. Using immunosequencing, the study profiled T cell repertoires from 500 to 800 subjects and related those repertoires to cytomegalovirus serostatus. Along with the approximately 670-subject first cohort, a separate validation cohort of over a hundred different subjects was used. High-throughput TCR immunosequencing, statistical association of individual TCRs with disease status, and machine learning were combined to predict cytomegalovirus infection status. A later analysis re-examined previously published TCR beta repertoires from about 670 donors and added high-resolution HLA genotyping to investigate patterns of TCR occurrence. Rather than drawing on any new phenotypic data, the later analysis identified candidate immune exposures from TCR beta sequences and the way those sequences occurred across donors. An earlier analysis of several hundred of the donors used high-throughput TCR beta sequencing to judge whether each TCR beta V gene segment behaved as functional or pseudogenic. Donor age, sex, ethnicity and CMV serostatus were compiled alongside the repertoire data. A later genetic analysis took genome-wide SNP genotypes for about three fifths of the 666 donors and used that subset as a discovery cohort. All discovery cohort repertoires had been generated on a single sequencing platform. Class I and class II HLA loci were covered by the typing at four-digit resolution. The number of typed donors differed by locus: roughly 629-630 for A, B, C, DRB1 and DQB1; 500 to 550 for DQA1; roughly 600 for DPA1; and about 470 for DPB1. A handful of DR-DQ haplotypes were handled as single units for association and clustering because linkage in the cohort was strong. Among some 410 genotyped donors of the cohort, an average of around 240,000 unique TCR beta nucleotide sequences were sequenced per donor, roughly 18% of them non-productive. What the work shows at the level of the full study, not this receptor alone: In this cohort, only TCR beta chains were sequenced, and detectable features were limited by the absence of alpha or paired-chain data. When HLA alleles, especially DR and DQ, strongly co-occurred, TCR associations were difficult to assign to individual alleles. Because counts were too low, fewer than 20 rarely observed V segments, including chromosome 9 orphons, were excluded from the earlier analysis of fewer than 650 of the donors. Some IMGT-functional V segments, including TRBV6-2 and TRBV6-3, could not be distinguished by the 87-base-pair reads and were therefore excluded. Because some donors lacked HLA typing at each locus, the association tests relied only on the typed subset. Linkage disequilibrium might explain the correlated functional status among segregating V segments, but an unknown experimental factor could not be ruled out. A cluster of highly shared sequence variants was judged likely to be a technical artifact of the sequencing pipeline. In an earlier analysis of 587 of the donors, most TCR beta V segments were observed in productive rearrangements about 87% or about 30% of the time, broadly matching IMGT annotations. The authors suggested that the approach could potentially be extended to other disease states and immunological phenotypes. In a later analysis, some 17,000 TCR beta sequences were associated with specific HLA alleles at a false discovery rate of 0.05. A further reported finding was that TCR beta sequences accurately predicted the HLA-A and HLA-B alleles for most subjects in the first cohort. In a later genetic analysis, fewer N-insertions in productive TCRs were reported among donors in an Asian-associated ancestry cluster than the approximately 630-donor mean. Presence/absence analyses assumed roughly uniform sequencing depth across donors, an assumption that may not hold. An association between a missense DCLRE1C variant and V-gene and J-gene trimming of TCR beta chains was found in a later genetic analysis and replicated in an independent cohort. The classifier was reported to diagnose cytomegalovirus status with high specificity and sensitivity in both the original cohort and the validation cohort. In vitro tests confirmed that three of the cytomegalovirus-associated TCR beta chains recognize cytomegalovirus antigens. CMV serostatus was the only immune exposure information available for the cohort. The study gave a list of under 200 TCR beta chains associated with cytomegalovirus. In a later analysis, most CMV-associated TCR beta chains were found to appear HLA-restricted, with HLA associations seemingly driven largely by CMV exposure. Most TCR sequences were observed very rarely across donors, whereas some public TCRs were present in many individuals. Compared with equally common non-associated chains, HLA-associated TCR beta chains in a later analysis were more clonally expanded and had lower generation probabilities. In a later analysis, several top co-occurrence clusters were reported to appear linked to parvovirus B19, influenza, CMV and Epstein-Barr virus. According to a later analysis, TCR association rates differed among HLA loci, with DRB1 alleles showing the most associated TCRs and HLA-C alleles showing the fewest.

The germline V gene (reference sequence) provides CDR1 GTSNPN and CDR2 SVGIG. Trimming removed 5 bases from V and 6 bases from J; the gene matches leave 7 bases unexplained. The CDR3 measures 14 amino acids from cysteine to phenylalanine. The kept DNA is CDR3 alone, 42 bases in frame from the first base. Comment on this clone: Its antigen remains unidentified. Base qualities are not recorded, but no much larger clone differs from it by a single base.

Libraries came from the immunoSEQ multiplex PCR assay. For the multiplex PCR, a mixture combining 60 forward primers for TCR Vbeta segments and 13 reverse primers for TCR Jbeta segments was used. The CDR3 region of rearranged TCR beta genes was amplified from genomic DNA with a multiplex PCR assay. The amplified TCR beta libraries were sequenced on the Illumina HiSeq System as 87-base-pair reads. The paper's processing steps were these. A later analysis tallied around 87 million unique TCR beta chains across the 610 or so repertoires, and approximately 12 million of those chains were shared by two or more donors. To remove PCR and sequencing errors, raw reads were error-corrected and collapsed into unique sequences using a nearest-neighbor algorithm that merged closely related sequences. To assign V, D and J gene segments, CDR3 sequences were aligned to IMGT reference sequences. For a sequence to be retained, a match of at least six nucleotides to both a V gene segment and a J gene segment was required. Rearrangements were classified as productive when the CDR3 lacked stop codons and remained in frame with V and J, and all other rearrangements were classified as non-productive. CDR3 was defined according to IMGT convention as the region running from the second conserved V-encoded cysteine to the conserved J-encoded phenylalanine. In an earlier analysis of more than 550 of the donors, sequences lacking an unambiguous match to a single V gene segment were excluded. In an earlier analysis of some 590 of the donors, V segments were called functional above 56.7% productive rearrangements and were called segregating when the between-donor standard deviation exceeded 5%. A statistical classification framework was built for diagnosing cytomegalovirus status from the catalog of TCR beta chain sequences. In a later analysis, TCR nucleotide sequences were compared against IMGT/GENE-DB human TR gene sequences so that V and J genes could be assigned. A later analysis assigned CDR3 sequences and most-parsimonious VDJ recombination scenarios with the TCRdist pipeline. In a later analysis, each TCR beta chain was defined by its CDR3 amino acid sequence together with its V-gene family, and reads lacking a unique V-gene family were excluded. As a way to deal with suspected cross-contamination and a sequencing artifact, a later analysis dropped 450 to 700 nucleotide sequences that were highly shared and had low generation probability. In a later analysis, a clonal expansion index was calculated for each public chain from normalized within-repertoire ranks of inferred template counts. In a later analysis, generation probabilities were computed using a VDJ recombination model fitted to out-of-frame rearrangements, and the results were checked against IGoR. A later analysis scored TCR-TCR, TCR-HLA and TCR-CMV co-occurrence with hypergeometric tests, applying a repertoire-size bias correction to TCR pairs. To estimate false discovery rates, a later analysis permuted the HLA or CMV assignments 20 times. A later analysis grouped co-occurring TCRs with DBSCAN, adding TCRdist sequence similarity when clustering within HLA-allele-positive subsets. Repertoires with fewer than 30,000 or more than 120,000 public chains were left out of co-occurrence clustering, as were a handful of repertoires with anomalous nucleotide sharing. Held by TCRdb, this immuneACCESS table contains in-frame sequences only and omits some clones. Under half of the omission traces to an unresolved V gene where checked; the cause of the rest is unknown. That table gives V, J and clone size, and the DNA gave D and trimming. The sample records 200,000 to 250,000 clones, more than 60% of which are singletons. The ten largest clones add up to 1.8% of the sample.

The cohort comprised some 680 healthy bone marrow donors. At the time of sampling, every cohort member was nominally healthy, though immune exposures that went unrecorded were likely present. The donor tested CMV seronegative, placing the donor among the roughly 350 seronegative members of the cohort. A peripheral blood sample was provided by each donor, and peripheral blood mononuclear cells were used for TCR beta sequencing. Genomic DNA was extracted from the blood cell samples with the Qiagen DNeasy Blood Extraction Kit. In this chain, TRBV30 is recombined with TRBJ2-2; 9 of the junction bases match TRBD1. What was sequenced was PBMCs. The receptor was isolated from a woman in her thirties in good health and CMV-seronegative. The encoded CDR3 is CAWGTGNRAGELFF. Read as DNA, the sequence is TGTGCCTGGGGGACAGGGAATCGGGCCGGGGAGCTGTTTTTT.